This T cell receptor (beta chain) was found in a study of response to subunit inactivated influenza vaccine. Study-wide points: The authors suggested that few new T cells are recruited per seasonal influenza vaccination.

TCRdb reanalysed the RT-PCR reads using MiXCR and keeps one entry per CDR3 protein. The sample has a few hundred thousand distinct CDR3 sequences; 20% to 25% are singletons. With V trimmed by 2 bases and J by 5 bases, 6 bases remained unmatched. CDR3 size: 14 residues. Germline V gene data show CDR1 as DFQATT and CDR2 as SNEGSKA (reference sequence). Remarks on this clonotype: The antigen remains unidentified.

The gene calls are TRBV20-1 and TRBJ2-3, with 8 bases that match TRBD2. Sequences were derived from PBMCs from blood, sampled less than 22 months after vaccination. This sequence was found in a man aged 50 to 69 who received an inactivated influenza vaccine. CDR3 region: CSARSGSILDTQYF. The CDR3 DNA reads as TGCAGTGCTAGAAGCGGGAGCATTCTAGATACGCAGTATTTT.